The 29 T cell receptor beta chains below were found in one sample sequenced in a study of monozygotic twins with cystic fibrosis. TCRdb keeps only in-frame clones here, not all; method: immunoSEQ multiplex PCR. The sample includes just under 20,000 clones, about 90% of them seen just once. The sequenced material came from blood. The receptor source for this set is a girl between 2 and 10 years old with cystic fibrosis.

This rearrangement joins TRBV7-3 to TRBJ1-4; 8 bases match TRBD1. The germline V gene encodes CDR1 SGHTA and CDR2 FQGTGA. The CDR3 totals 14 residues. The junction had 8 bases not matched to a gene; V was cut back by 6 bases and J by 8 bases. The CDR3 is CASRLGQGTEKLFF. The CDR3 DNA sequence: TGTGCCAGCAGACTCGGACAGGGCACGGAAAAACTGTTTTTT.

This clone was observed a few times. V is TRBV2 and J is TRBJ1-2, with D hard to call. CDR1 is SNHLY and CDR2 is FYNNEI in the germline V gene. The CDR3 covers 12 residues. Trimming took 8 bases from V and 3 from J, leaving 10 bases between them. CDR3 sequence: CASGNSYYGYTF. CDR3 nucleotide sequence: TGTGCCAGCGGCAACAGCTACTATGGCTACACCTTC.

V gene TRBV7-9 combines with J gene TRBJ1-1; tentative D call: TRBD1 (6 bases). V shed 1 base and J shed 3 bases, with 12 bases lying between them. The CDR3 is 15 amino acids. The germline CDR1 and CDR2 sequences are SEHNR and FQNEAQ (reference sequence). The CDR3 coding sequence is TGTGCCAGCAGCTTAGGGGGCAGGGGCGACACTGAAGCTTTCTTT. The encoded protein is CASSLGGRGDTEAFF.

This clone was picked up one time. V is TRBV7-6 and J is TRBJ2-1, with D possibly being TRBD1 (6 bases). V was clipped by 5 bases and J by 8 bases, with 19 bases between them. CDR1 and CDR2 from the germline V gene are SGHVS and FNYEAQ. This CDR3 is 15 amino acids long. CDR3 in DNA: TGTGCCAGCAGCCCCCGGGACACCTTCTTTGATGAGCAGTTCTTC. As protein: CASSPRDTFFDEQFF.

The J gene is TRBJ2-3, the V gene TRBV5-4; TRBD1 matches 10 bases. The V gene's germline CDR1 is SGHNT and CDR2 YYREEE (reference sequence). V trimming: 3 bases; J trimming: 3 bases; junction bases outside the gene matches: 4. CDR3 size: 15 residues. DNA of the CDR3: TGTGCCAGCAGCTCGACAGGGGGCGAGACAGATACGCAGTATTTT. It codes for CASSSTGGETDTQYF.

This chain connects TRBV7-9 to TRBJ2-1; weak D call: TRBD2 (7 bases). V lost 5 bases, J lost 5 bases, and 10 bases lay in between. The CDR3 has 13 amino acids. Germline CDR1 SEHNR, CDR2 FQNEAQ (reference sequence). CDR3 sequence reads: CASSEGGDNEQFF. In DNA form, the CDR3 reads TGTGCCAGCAGCGAAGGGGGGGACAATGAGCAGTTCTTC.

As regards this clone: Other DNA sequences in this specimen translate into the identical CDR3. This chain joins TRBV19 and TRBJ1-5, with D maybe TRBD1 (6 bases). V was pared by 6 bases and J by 4 bases, with 7 bases between. The CDR3 has 12 amino acids. Germline lookup yields CDR1 LNHDA and CDR2 SQIVND (reference sequence). CDR3 loop: CASRQGNQPQHF. The CDR3 nucleotides are TGTGCCAGTAGACAGGGAAATCAGCCCCAGCATTTT.

The CDR3 is CASSEDGQAAYNQPQHF. The CDR3 DNA sequence: TGTGCCAGCAGTGAAGATGGACAGGCAGCCTACAATCAGCCCCAGCATTTT. The chain couples TRBV2 to TRBJ1-5; 7 bases match TRBD1. Germline CDR1 is SNHLY and CDR2 is FYNNEI. The CDR3 is made up of 17 amino acids. Unmatched junction bases numbered 9, after V lost 1 base and J lost 3 bases.

DNA of the CDR3: TGTGCCAGCAGCCAAGTGGCTAGCGGGGGCGAGGAGCTGTTTTTT. This translates into CASSQVASGGEELFF. The genes are TRBV14 and TRBJ2-2, with 10 bases that match TRBD2. J gave up 10 bases and V 1 base, and 6 bases lay outside the gene matches. The CDR3 sequence is 15 residues long. Germline V CDR1 and CDR2: SGHDN, FVKESK.

V and J are TRBV30 and TRBJ1-1; D is ambiguous. The germline V gene encodes CDR1 GTSNPN and CDR2 SVGIG (reference sequence). This CDR3 region has 11 residues. The V end lost 5 bases, the J end lost 3 bases, and 7 bases lay between the germline ends. Here the CDR3 DNA reads TGTGCCTGGGCTATCTACACTGAAGCTTTCTTT. It codes for CAWAIYTEAFF.

The chain is built from TRBV5-1 and TRBJ2-7, with D tentatively TRBD1 (6 bases). From germline, CDR1 is SGHRS and CDR2 YFSETQ. Trimming stripped 4 bases from V and 5 bases from J, with 13 bases between. The CDR3 covers 13 residues. Here the CDR3 reads CASSGQTSDEQYF. The CDR3 DNA follows: TGCGCCAGCAGCGGACAGACTTCTGACGAGCAGTACTTC.

The V gene is TRBV7-2, the J gene TRBJ2-5, with D possibly TRBD2 on 5 matching bases. CDR1 SGHTA and CDR2 FQGNSA come from the germline V gene. The CDR3 runs 14 residues. V was trimmed by 3 bases and J by 3 bases, leaving 11 bases between them. This CDR3 reads CASSFGLREETQYF. The CDR3 DNA reads TGTGCCAGCAGCTTCGGTCTGCGGGAAGAGACCCAGTACTTC. The complete variable domain, with remaining parts taken from reference TRBV7-2 and TRBJ2-5, reads GAGVSQSPSNKVTEKGKDVELRCDPISGHTALYWYRQSLGQGLEFLIYFQGNSAPDKSGLPSDRFSAERTGGSVSTLTIQRTQQEDSAVYLCASSFGLREETQYFGPGTRLLVL.

The rearrangement uses TRBV7-2 and TRBJ2-1, with D possibly TRBD2 on 6 matching bases. Germline-derived CDR1 and CDR2 are SGHTA and FQGNSA. CDR3 length equals 14 residues. V lost 3 bases, J lost 8 bases, and 14 bases lay in between. The DNA for the CDR3 is TGTGCCAGCAGCTTGTTTTCGGAGGGCTATGAGCAGTTCTTC. Translating it yields CASSLFSEGYEQFF. Using reference TRBV7-2 and TRBJ2-1 for the parts outside the CDR3, the full variable domain is GAGVSQSPSNKVTEKGKDVELRCDPISGHTALYWYRQSLGQGLEFLIYFQGNSAPDKSGLPSDRFSAERTGGSVSTLTIQRTQQEDSAVYLCASSLFSEGYEQFFGPGTRLTVL.

The V call is TRBV15, the J call TRBJ2-3; the match to TRBD1 covers 7 bases. Germline-derived CDR1 and CDR2 are LNHNV and YYDKDF (reference sequence). This CDR3 is built from 15 residues. V lost 0 bases and J lost 1; bases outside the gene matches: 1. CDR3 in DNA: TGTGCCACCAGCAGAGATGGGACAGGCACAGATACGCAGTATTTT. Amino acids: CATSRDGTGTDTQYF.

V gene TRBV4-1 combines with J gene TRBJ2-3, with unresolved D. The CDR3 covers 14 residues. CDR1 is MGHRA and CDR2 is YSYEKL in the germline V gene. With 0 bases removed from V and 1 base from J, the gap between germline ends came to 5 bases. The CDR3 region is CASSQEPGTDTQYF. The DNA for the CDR3 is TGCGCCAGCAGCCAAGAACCGGGCACAGATACGCAGTATTTT.

The CDR3 nucleotides are TGCGCCAGCAGCTTGGAAAATATACAGGGGGCGCGAGGCTACACCTTC. Its protein product is CASSLENIQGARGYTF. V is TRBV5-1 and J is TRBJ1-2, with TRBD1 identical over 9 bases. The CDR3 is 16 residues long. Per germline, CDR1 SGHRS and CDR2 YFSETQ. The trim removed 0 bases at V and 8 bases at J, leaving 11 bases unmatched.

This clone has a single count. The chain employs TRBV30 and TRBJ2-7; 11 bases are shared with TRBD2. This CDR3 comprises 16 residues. J lost 3 bases, V lost 3 bases, and 10 bases had no gene match. Germline V gene data show CDR1 as GTSNPN and CDR2 as SVGIG (reference sequence). The CDR3 DNA reads as TGTGCCTGGAGGGGACTAGCGGAGGGAAGAGGCTACGAGCAGTACTTC. Amino acid sequence: CAWRGLAEGRGYEQYF. Filled out from reference TRBV30 and TRBJ2-7, the complete variable domain reads SQTIHQWPATLVQPVGSPLSLECTVEGTSNPNLYWYRQAAGRGLQLLFYSVGIGQISSEVPQNLSASRPQDRQFILSSKKLLLSDSGFYLCAWRGLAEGRGYEQYFGPGTRLTVT.

The V and J genes are TRBV6-1 and TRBJ2-7; tentatively, D is TRBD2 (5 bases). Germline V gene data show CDR1 as MNHNS and CDR2 as SASEGT. V lost 10 bases to trimming and J lost 0 bases, with 19 bases between them. The length of the CDR3 is 15 residues. Here the CDR3 DNA reads TGTGCCACCCTAGCAGTTAGGGTTTCCTCCTACGAGCAGTACTTC. This encodes CATLAVRVSSYEQYF.

CDR3 residues: CASSFGTGGANGNQPQHF. The DNA of the CDR3 is TGTGCCAGCAGTTTTGGAACAGGGGGCGCGAACGGCAATCAGCCCCAGCATTTT. The gene calls are TRBV27 and TRBJ1-5, with TRBD1 identical over 9 bases. Germline lookup yields CDR1 MNHEY and CDR2 SMNVEV (reference sequence). The CDR3 spans 18 residues. The V and J ends lost 3 bases and 2 bases, in that order; junction bases with no gene match: 11.

The V and J genes are TRBV30 and TRBJ2-7; D is unclear. The CDR3 length is 12 residues. The germline V gene has CDR1 GTSNPN and CDR2 SVGIG (reference sequence). V was clipped by 0 bases and J by 5 bases, with 8 bases between them. In DNA, the CDR3 is TGTGCCTGGAGTGTCCAACGAGACGAGCAGTACTTC. Encoded protein: CAWSVQRDEQYF.

The chain joins TRBV6-1 to TRBJ2-1; 8 nucleotides align to TRBD2. V was clipped by 3 bases and J by 1 base; unmatched bases: 2. This CDR3 region has 15 residues. Germline V gives CDR1 MNHNS, CDR2 SASEGT. CDR3 nucleotide sequence: TGTGCCAGCAGTGACGCGGGGGGATCCTACAATGAGCAGTTCTTC. As protein: CASSDAGGSYNEQFF.

The chain is built from TRBV28 and TRBJ2-3; D might be TRBD2 (7 bases). Germline V lookup: CDR1 MDHEN, CDR2 SYDVKM. Trimming cost V 2 bases and J 5 bases, with 23 bases left between them. The CDR3 totals 18 residues. CDR3 in DNA: TGTGCCAGCAGTTTACCGGGGGCGCGGGAGATTAAAGGAGATACGCAGTATTTT. Translating gives CASSLPGAREIKGDTQYF.

This chain links TRBV7-6 with TRBJ2-7; D not resolved. V lost 5 bases and J lost 5, with 10 bases in between. The CDR3 loop spans 12 amino acids. The germline CDR1 and CDR2 sequences are SGHVS and FNYEAQ. The CDR3: CASSTNSDEQYF. Here the CDR3 DNA reads TGTGCCAGCAGCACCAACAGCGACGAGCAGTACTTC.

The chain links TRBV27 to TRBJ2-5, with 11 bases matching TRBD2. Germline V gives CDR1 MNHEY, CDR2 SMNVEV (reference sequence). J was trimmed by 4 bases and V by 5 bases; bases with no gene match: 6. CDR3 length: 15 residues. This CDR3 is CASSPIAGGPETQYF. The CDR3 bases are TGTGCCAGCAGTCCCATAGCGGGAGGGCCAGAGACCCAGTACTTC.

The chain carries TRBV11-2 and TRBJ2-3; 9 nucleotides match TRBD1. The V gene end was trimmed by 5 bases and the J gene end by 4 bases; junction bases not matched to a gene: 7. Germline CDR1 reads SGHAT; CDR2 reads FQNNGV. The CDR3 loop spans 15 amino acids. CDR3 nucleotides: TGTGCCAGCAGCCTCGGGACAGGGCCCGCAGATACGCAGTATTTT. Amino acid sequence: CASSLGTGPADTQYF.

CDR3 nucleotide sequence: TGTGCCAGCAGCTTAAGTGTGGGACCCGGGGAGCTGTTTTTT. Protein sequence: CASSLSVGPGELFF. This rearrangement joins TRBV7-7 to TRBJ2-2; tentatively, D is TRBD1 or TRBD2 (5 bases each). Deletions cut 2 bases from V and 6 bases from J, with 10 bases between. The V gene's germline CDR1 is SSHAT and CDR2 FNYEAQ (reference sequence). This CDR3 contains 14 residues.

This rearrangement joins TRBV4-3 to TRBJ2-5; tentative D call: TRBD2 (6 bases). Germline CDR1 reads LGHNA; CDR2 reads YSLEER. Trimming took 0 bases from V and 4 from J, leaving 12 bases between them. The CDR3 consists of 15 residues. CDR3 loop: CASSQDWGVGETQYF. DNA of the CDR3: TGCGCCAGCAGCCAAGACTGGGGGGTGGGAGAGACCCAGTACTTC.

The chain is built from TRBV5-8 and TRBJ2-3, with D perhaps matching TRBD2 (6 bases). V was pared by 2 bases and J by 4 bases, with 14 bases between. This CDR3 is built from 15 residues. CDR1 is SGHTS and CDR2 is YDEGEE in the germline V gene. The CDR3 coding sequence is TGTGCCAGCAGCTTTGTGGGAGGACTATCAGATACGCAGTATTTT. Protein product: CASSFVGGLSDTQYF.

The chain carries TRBV19 and TRBJ1-4; 9 bases line up with TRBD1. Germline-derived CDR1 and CDR2 are LNHDA and SQIVND (reference sequence). The CDR3 contains 16 residues. With V trimmed by 4 bases and J by 5 bases, 8 bases remained unmatched. CDR3 sequence: CASSKRPGTGNEKLFF. In nucleotides, the CDR3 is TGTGCCAGTAGTAAAAGACCCGGGACAGGGAATGAAAAACTGTTTTTT. Looking up the rest from reference TRBV19 and TRBJ1-4 gives the full variable domain: DGGITQSPKYLFRKEGQNVTLSCEQNLNHDAMYWYRQDPGQGLRLIYYSQIVNDFQKGDIAEGYSVSREKKESFPLTVTSAQKNPTAFYLCASSKRPGTGNEKLFFGSGTQLSVL.